This T cell receptor beta chain emerged from a study of blood T cell repertoires in COVID-19. Background on the study: Samples representing acute and convalescent COVID-19 were sourced from the United States, Italy and Spain. Nucleic acid was either cDNA or gDNA, and it came from T cells, B-cell-depleted T cells, or PBMCs.

Produced via immunoSEQ multiplex PCR; TCRdb's table is partial and in-frame only. In the table there are around 230,000 clones, approximately 84% of which are singletons. The material sequenced was peripheral blood. The receptor comes from an elderly woman with acute or convalescent COVID-19.

The CDR3 protein is CASSQFISTDTQYF. CDR3 bases: TGTGCCAGCAGCCAATTTATTAGCACAGATACGCAGTATTTT. The chain recombines TRBV4-2 with TRBJ2-3; no definite D call. There are 14 residues in the CDR3. Germline CDR1 is LGHNA and CDR2 is YNFKEQ. V lost 2 bases to trimming and J lost 0 bases, with 6 bases between them.